This passage covers 3 T cell receptor beta chains from one sample sequenced in a study of T cell responses to AZD1222 COVID-19 vaccine. Here immunoSEQ multiplex PCR was the method, and the copy in TCRdb shows in-frame clones only, minus some. The data show 100,000 to 130,000 clones, about 86% seen once. The source was peripheral blood, collected on day 0 of AZD1222 vaccination. Every receptor here comes from an adult in good health.

The chain uses TRBV29-1 and TRBJ2-5; D possibly corresponds to TRBD2 (6 bases). Deletions cut 7 bases from V and 4 bases from J, with 19 bases between. CDR1 SQVTM and CDR2 ANQGSEA come from the germline V gene. The CDR3 has 14 residues. The chain's CDR3 is CSAPRGQGGETQYF. CDR3 nucleotide sequence: TGCAGCGCCCCACGAGGGCAGGGAGGAGAGACCCAGTACTTC.

V usage is TRBV7-9 and J usage is TRBJ2-7, with D possibly TRBD1 on 6 matching bases. The CDR3 is 12 residues long. Germline V gene lookup returns CDR1 SEHNR and CDR2 FQNEAQ (reference sequence). V lost 8 bases to trimming and J lost 3 bases, with 11 bases between them. The CDR3 DNA reads TGTGCCAGCGGCAAGGGGGACTACGAGCAGTACTTC. It specifies CASGKGDYEQYF.

This clone was recorded once. The chain has TRBV7-2 and TRBJ2-7; the D gene is possibly TRBD1 (6 bases). Per germline, CDR1 SGHTA and CDR2 FQGNSA. This CDR3 is 15 amino acids long. Trimming left V 3 bases short and J 6 bases short, with 18 bases between. CDR3 DNA: TGTGCCAGCAGCTTGCCCCAGGGGTCTCGAACCGAGCAGTACTTC. This translates into CASSLPQGSRTEQYF.